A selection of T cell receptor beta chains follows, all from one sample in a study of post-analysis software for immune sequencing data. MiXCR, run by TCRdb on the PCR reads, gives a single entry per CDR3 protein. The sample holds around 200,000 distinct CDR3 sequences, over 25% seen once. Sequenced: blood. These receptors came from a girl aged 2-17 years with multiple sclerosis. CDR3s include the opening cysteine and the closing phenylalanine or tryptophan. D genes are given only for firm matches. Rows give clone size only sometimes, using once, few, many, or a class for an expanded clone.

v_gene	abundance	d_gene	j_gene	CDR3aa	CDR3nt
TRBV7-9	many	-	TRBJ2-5	CASSLLSGSGETQYF	TGTGCCAGCAGCTTACTATCAGGGAGTGGAGAGACCCAGTACTTC
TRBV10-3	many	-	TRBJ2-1	CAISKRDEQFF	TGTGCCATCAGCAAGAGGGATGAGCAGTTCTTC
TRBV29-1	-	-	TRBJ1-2	CSVEVRDTVNYGYTF	TGCAGCGTTGAAGTCCGGGACACCGTTAACTATGGCTACACCTTC
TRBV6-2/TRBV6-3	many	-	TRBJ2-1	CASSQLLQGLYNEQFF	TGTGCCAGCAGCCAACTCTTACAGGGCCTCTACAATGAGCAGTTCTTC
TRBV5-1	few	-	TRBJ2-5	CASSLVTAAQETQYF	TGCGCCAGCAGCTTGGTGACCGCAGCACAAGAGACCCAGTACTTC
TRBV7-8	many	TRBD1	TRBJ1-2	CASSREGTGYVGGYTF	TGTGCCAGCAGCCGAGAGGGGACAGGGTATGTTGGAGGCTACACCTTC
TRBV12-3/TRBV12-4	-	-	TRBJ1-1	CASRTLNTEAFF	TGTGCCAGCAGAACACTGAACACTGAAGCTTTCTTT
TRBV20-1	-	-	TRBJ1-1	CSAPFTGLF	TGCAGTGCTCCATTCACAGGGCTCTTT
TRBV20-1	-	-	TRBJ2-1	CSAAVIGNEQFF	TGCAGTGCCGCCGTTATCGGGAATGAGCAGTTCTTC
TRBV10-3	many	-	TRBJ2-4	CAISEAGTNIQYF	TGTGCCATCAGTGAAGCTGGGACAAACATTCAGTACTTC
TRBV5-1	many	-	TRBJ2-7	CASSLGRDYEQYF	TGCGCCAGCAGCTTGGGGCGGGACTACGAGCAGTACTTC
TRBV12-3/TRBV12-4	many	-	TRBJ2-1	CASSRGAYNEQFF	TGTGCCAGCAGCCGGGGTGCCTACAATGAGCAGTTCTTC
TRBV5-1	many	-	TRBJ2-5	CASSSRAGSHQETQYF	TGCGCCAGCAGCTCCCGGGCCGGCAGTCACCAAGAGACCCAGTACTTC
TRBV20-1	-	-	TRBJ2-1	CSAAGGTPRWNKQFF	TGCAGTGCAGCCGGCGGGACGCCGCGTTGGAATAAGCAGTTCTTC
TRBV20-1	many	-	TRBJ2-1	CSAKEDSGYNEQFF	TGCAGTGCCAAGGAGGATAGCGGATACAATGAGCAGTTCTTC
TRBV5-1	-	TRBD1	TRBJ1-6	CASSAVTGGNSPLHF	TGCGCCAGCAGCGCGGTGACAGGGGGAAATTCACCCCTCCACTTT
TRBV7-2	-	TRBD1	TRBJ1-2	CASRSPGQDYGYTF	TGTGCCAGCAGATCTCCGGGACAGGACTATGGCTACACCTTC
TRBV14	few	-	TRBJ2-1	CASSQDDRRYNEQFF	TGTGCCAGCAGCCAAGATGATCGTAGATACAATGAGCAGTTCTTC
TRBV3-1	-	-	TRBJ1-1	CASSQLGTGNTEAFF	TGTGCCAGCAGCCAACTCGGCACGGGAAACACTGAAGCTTTCTTT
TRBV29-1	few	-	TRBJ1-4	CSVEDPGDEKLFF	TGCAGCGTTGAAGATCCAGGGGATGAAAAACTGTTTTTT
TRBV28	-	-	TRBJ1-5	CASSVAAGKNQPQHF	TGTGCCAGCAGTGTCGCAGCGGGAAAAAATCAGCCCCAGCATTTT
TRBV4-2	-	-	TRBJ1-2	CASSRRTDYGYTF	TGTGCCAGCAGCCGGAGGACAGACTATGGCTACACCTTC
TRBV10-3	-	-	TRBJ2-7	CATAGDSYEQYF	TGTGCCACCGCTGGGGATTCCTACGAGCAGTACTTC
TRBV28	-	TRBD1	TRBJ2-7	CAGSSTSGQKDPLRYEQYF	TGTGCCGGCAGTTCAACTTCGGGACAGAAGGACCCGCTACGTTACGAGCAGTACTTC
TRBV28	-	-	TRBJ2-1	CASSLMTVRVNEQFF	TGTGCCAGCAGTTTGATGACGGTTAGAGTAAATGAGCAGTTCTTC
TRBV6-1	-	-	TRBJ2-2	CASRAGYPSTGELFF	TGTGCCAGCAGGGCAGGGTATCCATCCACCGGGGAGCTGTTTTTT
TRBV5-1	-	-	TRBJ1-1	CASSLARTALAGKTEAFF	TGCGCCAGCAGCTTGGCCAGGACAGCCCTAGCCGGGAAGACTGAAGCTTTCTTT
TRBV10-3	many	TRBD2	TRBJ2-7	CAISESWTSGEEYEQYF	TGTGCCATCAGTGAGTCCTGGACTAGCGGAGAAGAATACGAGCAGTACTTC
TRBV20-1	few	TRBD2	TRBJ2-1	CSASRGTPGLAGDNEQFF	TGCAGTGCTAGTAGGGGGACTCCGGGACTAGCGGGCGATAATGAGCAGTTCTTC
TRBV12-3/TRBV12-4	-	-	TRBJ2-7	CASSLPGWYNEQYF	TGTGCCAGCAGTTTACCGGGTTGGTACAATGAGCAGTACTTC
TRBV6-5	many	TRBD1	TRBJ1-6	CASSRVETGLSPLHF	TGTGCCAGCAGTAGAGTTGAGACAGGGCTCTCACCCCTCCACTTT
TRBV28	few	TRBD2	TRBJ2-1	CASNSGTSYNEQFF	TGTGCCAGCAATAGCGGGACCTCCTACAATGAGCAGTTCTTC
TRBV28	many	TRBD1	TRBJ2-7	CASSRTGFVYEQYF	TGTGCCAGCAGTCGGACAGGATTCGTTTACGAGCAGTACTTC
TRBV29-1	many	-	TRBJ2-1	CSVEDTGLSYNEQFF	TGCAGCGTTGAAGATACAGGACTCTCCTACAATGAGCAGTTCTTC
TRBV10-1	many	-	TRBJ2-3	CASSDRGTDTQYF	TGCGCCAGCAGTGATAGAGGCACAGATACGCAGTATTTT
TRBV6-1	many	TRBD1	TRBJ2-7	CASSERDRDYEQYF	TGTGCCAGCAGTGAGCGGGACAGGGACTACGAGCAGTACTTC
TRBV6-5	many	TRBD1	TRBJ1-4	CASSYIRGHEKLFF	TGTGCCAGCAGTTACATCAGGGGGCATGAAAAACTGTTTTTT
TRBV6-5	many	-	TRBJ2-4	CAISRSRGNIQYF	TGTGCCATATCCCGCAGCCGGGGAAACATTCAGTACTTC
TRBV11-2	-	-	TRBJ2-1	CASSPRTGLYNEQFF	TGTGCCAGCAGCCCCCGGACTGGCCTATACAATGAGCAGTTCTTC
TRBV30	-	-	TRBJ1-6	CAWSVGQINNSPLHF	TGTGCCTGGAGTGTTGGGCAGATAAATAATTCACCCCTCCACTTT
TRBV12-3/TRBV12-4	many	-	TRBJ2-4	CASCGDSQAKNIQYF	TGTGCCAGCTGCGGTGACAGCCAAGCCAAAAACATTCAGTACTTC
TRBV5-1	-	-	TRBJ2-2	CASSLVPPGSSGELFF	TGCGCCAGCAGCTTGGTTCCCCCTGGCTCGTCCGGGGAGCTGTTTTTT
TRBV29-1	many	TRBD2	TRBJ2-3	CSVFATSGAITDTQYF	TGCAGCGTTTTCGCCACTAGCGGGGCAATAACAGATACGCAGTATTTT
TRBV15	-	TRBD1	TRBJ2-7	CATSTFKQGMGYEQYF	TGTGCCACCAGCACCTTCAAACAGGGGATGGGCTACGAGCAGTACTTC
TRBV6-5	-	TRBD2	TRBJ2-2	CASSRLAGTGELFF	TGTGCCAGCAGTCGACTAGCGGGAACCGGGGAGCTGTTTTTT
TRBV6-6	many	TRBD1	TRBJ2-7	CASSRGTGIYEQYF	TGTGCCAGCAGCCGCGGGACAGGGATCTACGAGCAGTACTTC